This TCR beta chain was captured in a study of cytomegalovirus exposure and HLA in healthy donors. Concerning this clone: This sample also contains other DNA sequences that code for the same CDR3.

Sampled while nominally healthy, donors likely had unrecorded immune exposures. PCR employed 60 Vbeta and 13 Jbeta primers. The assay was immunoSEQ multiplex PCR, and TCRdb's table has in-frame clones only and misses some. The sample lists about 190,000 clones, over 70% occurring once. The CDR3 spans 15 residues. Germline V CDR1 and CDR2: SGHNT, YYREEE (reference sequence). Trimming at V came to 5 bases and at J to 4 bases, leaving 5 bases not matched to a gene. Material: PBMCs. The receptor comes from a woman in her 30s in good health and CMV-seropositive. The genes are TRBV5-4 and TRBJ2-4, with 11 bases identical to TRBD2. CDR3: CASREGLAEKNIQYF. The CDR3 bases are TGTGCCAGCAGAGAGGGACTAGCGGAGAAAAACATTCAGTACTTC.